These 3 T cell receptor beta chains share one sample of origin, sequenced in a study of shared clonotypes between healthy human individuals. Using immunoSEQ multiplex PCR, the repertoire was profiled, and TCRdb retains in-frame clones only, with some absent. The table has under 1,100,000 clones, around 76% seen once. Material for sequencing was memory CD4+ T cells sorted from blood. Subset of the sample: CD45RA-negative fraction. Receptors originate from a man younger than 35 in good health.

The rearrangement links TRBV6-5 to TRBJ1-3; 8 bases are a match to TRBD1. V was clipped by 6 bases and J by 4 bases; unmatched bases: 8. The germline V gene has CDR1 MNHEY and CDR2 SVGAGI. CDR3 length equals 15 residues. CDR3 residues: CASRPQGDGGNTIYF. As DNA, the CDR3 is TGTGCCAGCAGGCCACAGGGGGATGGCGGAAACACCATATATTTT.

This sequence joins TRBV18 and TRBJ1-1, with unresolved D. Germline lookup yields CDR1 KGHSH and CDR2 LQKENI. Trimming took 6 bases from V and 6 from J, leaving 14 bases between them. This CDR3 comprises 13 residues. The CDR3 DNA is TGTGCCAGCTCCGGGCCGGGTGGCCCTGAAGCTTTCTTT. This encodes CASSGPGGPEAFF.

This clone is a singleton in its sample. The chain links TRBV7-3 to TRBJ1-6; TRBD1 matches at 10 bases. This CDR3 contains 13 residues. The ends lost 4 bases at V and 12 bases at J; junction bases unmatched: 3. The V gene's germline CDR1 is SGHTA and CDR2 FQGTGA. In DNA form, the CDR3 reads TGTGCCAGCAGCTCCGACAGGGGGCAACCCCTCCACTTT. Translating it yields CASSSDRGQPLHF.